The rows below give T cell receptor beta chains drawn from one sample of a study of CD8 T cells in ankylosing spondylitis. TCRdb passed the 5' RACE reads through MiXCR, listing each CDR3 protein once. There are some 220,000 distinct CDR3 sequences in the sample; approximately 7.3% occur only once, and 14% lies in the top ten. The sequencing input was blood, either unsorted or a sorted T cell fraction (not recorded which). The receptors originated from a male donor with ankylosing spondylitis. Each CDR3 is given with its conserved first and last residue.

TRBV14	CASSQVRGSLAEAFF
TRBV6-2/TRBV6-3	CASSREGLVSNEQFF
TRBV12-5	CASGYGLAGSQDTQYF
TRBV27	CASRRPGGTEAFF
TRBV7-9	CASSLVERDTGELFF
TRBV12-3/TRBV12-4	CASSLGFGPTLQYF
TRBV12-3/TRBV12-4	CASTMGFYEQYF
TRBV7-9	CASSPPRAGGTYEQYF
TRBV7-2	CASSLARRTNTGELFF
TRBV6-2/TRBV6-3	CASNPLGGASTDTQYF
TRBV15	CATSKNSPLDYGYTF
TRBV28	CASSLWKRDEQYF
TRBV7-8	CASSLGGFSPLHF
TRBV18	CASSPNRGQTTNEKLFF
TRBV20-1	CSARGLADYNEQFF
TRBV4-2	CASSQETFYEQYF
TRBV2	CASSVSTSDSYNEQFF
TRBV27	CASSLWQGHEQFF
TRBV6-2/TRBV6-3	CASSYSVTEMNTEAFF
TRBV25-1	CASTRLGAREAFF
TRBV12-3/TRBV12-4	CASSRFAVGQETQYF
TRBV11-3	CASSFGTSGWDEQFF
TRBV7-9	CASSARDKQESYEQYF
TRBV7-2	CASSLALGGDTEAFF
TRBV12-5	CASGSFVTSPGELFF
TRBV11-2	CASSPFRGYNEQFF
TRBV5-1	CASSLSGQGHEQYF
TRBV7-2	CASSPTGEIKYF
TRBV3-1	CASSQVIAGVDEQFF
TRBV6-2/TRBV6-3	CASSYSRGNYEQYF
TRBV5-6	CASSWAGSARYNEQFF
TRBV7-8	CASSFVSGGRAYEQYF
TRBV27	CASSLLTGATDTQYF
TRBV10-1	CASTGGRKKQYF